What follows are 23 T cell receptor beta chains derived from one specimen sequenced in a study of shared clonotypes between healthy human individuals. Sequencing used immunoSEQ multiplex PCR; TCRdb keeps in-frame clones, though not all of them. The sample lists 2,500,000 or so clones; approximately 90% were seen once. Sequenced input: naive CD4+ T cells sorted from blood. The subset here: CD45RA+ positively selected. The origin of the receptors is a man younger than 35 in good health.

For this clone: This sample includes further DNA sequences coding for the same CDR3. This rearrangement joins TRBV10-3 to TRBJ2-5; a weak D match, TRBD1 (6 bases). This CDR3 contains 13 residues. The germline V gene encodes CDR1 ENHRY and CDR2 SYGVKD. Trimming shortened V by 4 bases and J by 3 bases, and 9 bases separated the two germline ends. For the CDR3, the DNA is TGTGCCATCAGTGCTACAGGGAAAGAGACCCAGTACTTC. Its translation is CAISATGKETQYF.

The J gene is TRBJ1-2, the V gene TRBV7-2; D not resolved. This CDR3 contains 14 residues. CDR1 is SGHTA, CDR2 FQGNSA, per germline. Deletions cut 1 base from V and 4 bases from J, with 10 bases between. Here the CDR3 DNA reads TGTGCCAGCAGCTTAGGCGGAGGGATCTATGGCTACACCTTC. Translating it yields CASSLGGGIYGYTF.

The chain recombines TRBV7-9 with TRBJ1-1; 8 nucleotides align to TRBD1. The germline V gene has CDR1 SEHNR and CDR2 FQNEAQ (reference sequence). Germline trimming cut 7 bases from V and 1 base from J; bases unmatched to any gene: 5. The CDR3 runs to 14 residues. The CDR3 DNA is TGTGCCAGCAAACCCGGACAGGGGAACACTGAAGCTTTCTTT. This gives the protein CASKPGQGNTEAFF.

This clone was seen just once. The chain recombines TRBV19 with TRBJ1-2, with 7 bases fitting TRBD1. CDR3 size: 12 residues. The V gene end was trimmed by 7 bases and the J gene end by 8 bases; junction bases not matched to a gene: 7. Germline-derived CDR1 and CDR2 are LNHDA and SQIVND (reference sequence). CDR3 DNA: TGTGCCAGTAAGGGGGCCTCTTGGGGCTACACCTTC. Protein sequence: CASKGASWGYTF.

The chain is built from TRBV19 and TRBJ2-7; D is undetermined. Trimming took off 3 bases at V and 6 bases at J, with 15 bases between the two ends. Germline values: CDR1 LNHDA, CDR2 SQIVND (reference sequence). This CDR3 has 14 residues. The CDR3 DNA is TGTGCCAGTAGTATCACCGGTATCGTGGGCGAGCAGTACTTC. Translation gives CASSITGIVGEQYF.

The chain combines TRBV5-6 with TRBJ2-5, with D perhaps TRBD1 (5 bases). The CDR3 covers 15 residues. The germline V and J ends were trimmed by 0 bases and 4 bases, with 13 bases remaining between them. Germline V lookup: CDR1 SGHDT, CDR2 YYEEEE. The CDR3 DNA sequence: TGTGCCAGCAGCTTGGATGGTAGGGGCTCAGAGACCCAGTACTTC. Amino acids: CASSLDGRGSETQYF.

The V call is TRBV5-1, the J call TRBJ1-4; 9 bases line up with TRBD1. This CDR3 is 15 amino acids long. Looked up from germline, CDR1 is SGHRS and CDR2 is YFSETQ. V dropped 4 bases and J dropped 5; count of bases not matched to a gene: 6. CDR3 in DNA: TGCGCCAGCAGCCCCTCCGGGACAGGGAATGAAAAACTGTTTTTT. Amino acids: CASSPSGTGNEKLFF.

The CDR3 is CASSSLAGGPQETQYF. In DNA, the CDR3 is TGTGCCAGCAGCTCACTAGCGGGGGGACCCCAAGAGACCCAGTACTTC. The chain couples TRBV13 to TRBJ2-5; 12 positions match TRBD2. The CDR3 runs to 16 residues. With V trimmed by 4 bases and J by 1 base, 4 bases remained unmatched. Germline CDR1 PRHDT, CDR2 FYEKMQ (reference sequence).

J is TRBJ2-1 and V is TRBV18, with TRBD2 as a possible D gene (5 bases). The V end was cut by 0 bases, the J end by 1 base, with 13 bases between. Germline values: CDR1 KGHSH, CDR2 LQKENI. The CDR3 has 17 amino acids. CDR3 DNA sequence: TGTGCCAGCTCACCACCGGCGAGGGCCCAGTCCTACAATGAGCAGTTCTTC. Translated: CASSPPARAQSYNEQFF.

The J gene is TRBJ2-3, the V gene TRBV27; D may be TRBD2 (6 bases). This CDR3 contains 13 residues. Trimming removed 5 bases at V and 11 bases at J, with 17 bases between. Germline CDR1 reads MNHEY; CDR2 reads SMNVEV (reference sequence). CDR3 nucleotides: TGTGCCAGCAGTCGGTCGGGAGCCATTATGCAGTATTTT. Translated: CASSRSGAIMQYF.

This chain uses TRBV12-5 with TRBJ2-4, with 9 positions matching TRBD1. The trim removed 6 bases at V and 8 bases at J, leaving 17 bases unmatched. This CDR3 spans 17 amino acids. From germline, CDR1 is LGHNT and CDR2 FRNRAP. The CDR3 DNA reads TGTGCTAGTGGCCTCCCGGGACAGGGTAGGTATATGGACATTCAGTACTTC. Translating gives CASGLPGQGRYMDIQYF.

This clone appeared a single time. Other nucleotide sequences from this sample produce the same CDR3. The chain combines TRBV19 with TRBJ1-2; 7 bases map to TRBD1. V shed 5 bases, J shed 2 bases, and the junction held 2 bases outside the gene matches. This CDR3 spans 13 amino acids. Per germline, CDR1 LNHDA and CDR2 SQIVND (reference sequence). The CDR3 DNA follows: TGTGCCAGTAGTCCGACAGGGAACTATGGCTACACCTTC. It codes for CASSPTGNYGYTF.

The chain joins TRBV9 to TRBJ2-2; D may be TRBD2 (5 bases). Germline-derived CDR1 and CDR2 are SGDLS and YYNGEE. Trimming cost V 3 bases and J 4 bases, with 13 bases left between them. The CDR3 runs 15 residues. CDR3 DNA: TGTGCCAGCAGCGGACCCAGCGGAGGCACCGGGGAGCTGTTTTTT. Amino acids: CASSGPSGGTGELFF.

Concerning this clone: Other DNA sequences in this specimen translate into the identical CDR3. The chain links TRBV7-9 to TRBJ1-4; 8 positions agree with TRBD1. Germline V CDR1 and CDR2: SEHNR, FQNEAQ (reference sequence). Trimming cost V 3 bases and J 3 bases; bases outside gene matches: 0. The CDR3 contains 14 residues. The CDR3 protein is CASSLGQANEKLFF. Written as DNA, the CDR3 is TGTGCCAGCAGCTTGGGACAGGCTAATGAAAAACTGTTTTTT.

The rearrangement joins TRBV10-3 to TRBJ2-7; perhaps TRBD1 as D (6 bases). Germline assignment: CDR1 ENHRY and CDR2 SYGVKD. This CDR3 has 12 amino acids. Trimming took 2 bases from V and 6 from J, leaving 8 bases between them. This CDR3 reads CAISEPDSEQYF. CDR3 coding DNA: TGTGCCATCAGTGAGCCGGACAGCGAGCAGTACTTC.

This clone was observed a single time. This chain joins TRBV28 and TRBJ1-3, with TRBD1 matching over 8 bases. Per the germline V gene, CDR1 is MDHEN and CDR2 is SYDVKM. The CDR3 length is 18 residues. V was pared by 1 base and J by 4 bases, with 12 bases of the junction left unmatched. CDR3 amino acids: CASSLSDLRQGYGNTIYF. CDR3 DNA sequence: TGTGCCAGCAGTTTATCAGATCTCCGACAGGGGTACGGAAACACCATATATTTT.

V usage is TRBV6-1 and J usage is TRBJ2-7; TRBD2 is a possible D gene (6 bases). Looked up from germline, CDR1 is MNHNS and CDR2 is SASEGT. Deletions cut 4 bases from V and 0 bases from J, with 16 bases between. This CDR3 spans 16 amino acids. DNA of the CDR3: TGTGCCAGCAGTGCGTTCGGGGCGGGGAGCTCCTACGAGCAGTACTTC. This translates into CASSAFGAGSSYEQYF.

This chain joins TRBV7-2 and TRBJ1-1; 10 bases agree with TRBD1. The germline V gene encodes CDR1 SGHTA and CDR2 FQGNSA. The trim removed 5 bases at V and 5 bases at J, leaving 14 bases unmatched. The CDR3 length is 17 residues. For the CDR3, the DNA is TGTGCCAGCAGCGACTTAGGGGGAAGGGGACAGGGGACTGAAGCTTTCTTT. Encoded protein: CASSDLGGRGQGTEAFF.

CDR3 nucleotides: TGTGCCAGCCGGACAACCAATCAGCCCCAGCATTTT. Translating it yields CASRTTNQPQHF. The chain links TRBV6-1 to TRBJ1-5; a weak D match, TRBD1 (5 bases). The V gene lost 8 bases and the J gene lost 3 bases, with 8 bases spanning the gap. The CDR3 is made up of 12 amino acids. The germline V gene has CDR1 MNHNS and CDR2 SASEGT.

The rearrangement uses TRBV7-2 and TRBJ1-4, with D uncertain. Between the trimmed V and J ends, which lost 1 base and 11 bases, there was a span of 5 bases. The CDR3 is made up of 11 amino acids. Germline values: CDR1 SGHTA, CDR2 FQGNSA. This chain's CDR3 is CASSLVEKLFF. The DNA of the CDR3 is TGTGCCAGCAGCTTAGTCGAGAAACTGTTTTTT.

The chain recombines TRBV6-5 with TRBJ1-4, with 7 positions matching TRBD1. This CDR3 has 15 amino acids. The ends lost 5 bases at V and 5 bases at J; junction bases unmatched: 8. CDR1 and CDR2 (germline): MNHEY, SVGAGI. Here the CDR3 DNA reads TGTGCCAGCAGTCGAGGAGACAGGGAGAATGAAAAACTGTTTTTT. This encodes CASSRGDRENEKLFF.

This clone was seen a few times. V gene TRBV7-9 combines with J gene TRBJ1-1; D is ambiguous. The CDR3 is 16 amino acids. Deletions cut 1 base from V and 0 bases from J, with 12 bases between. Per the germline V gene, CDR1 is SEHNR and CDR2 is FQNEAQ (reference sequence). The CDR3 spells CASSLGRTPLNTEAFF. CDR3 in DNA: TGTGCCAGCAGCTTAGGACGGACGCCTTTGAACACTGAAGCTTTCTTT. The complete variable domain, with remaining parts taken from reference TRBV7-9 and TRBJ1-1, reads DTGVSQNPRHKITKRGQNVTFRCDPISEHNRLYWYRQTLGQGPEFLTYFQNEAQLEKSRLLSDRFSAERPKGSFSTLEIQRTEQGDSAMYLCASSLGRTPLNTEAFFGQGTRLTVV.

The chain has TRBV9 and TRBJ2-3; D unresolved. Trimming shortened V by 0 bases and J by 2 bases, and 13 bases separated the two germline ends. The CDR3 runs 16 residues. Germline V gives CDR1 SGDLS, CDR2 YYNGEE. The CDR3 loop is CASSVGSLINTDTQYF. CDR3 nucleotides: TGTGCCAGCAGCGTAGGTAGCCTCATAAACACAGATACGCAGTATTTT.